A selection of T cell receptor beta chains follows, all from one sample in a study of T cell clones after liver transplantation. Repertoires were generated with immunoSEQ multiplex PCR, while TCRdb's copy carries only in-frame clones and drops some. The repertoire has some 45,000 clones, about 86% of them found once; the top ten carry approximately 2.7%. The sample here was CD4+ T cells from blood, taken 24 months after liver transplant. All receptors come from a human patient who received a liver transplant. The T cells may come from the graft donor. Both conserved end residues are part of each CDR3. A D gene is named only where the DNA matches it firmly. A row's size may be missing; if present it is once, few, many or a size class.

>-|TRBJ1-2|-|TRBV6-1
TGTGCCAGCAGTCCCCGGGACAATCGCTACACCTTC
CASSPRDNRYTF
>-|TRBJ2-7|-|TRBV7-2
TGTGCCAGCAGCTCAAGGACAGACTACGAGCAGTACTTC
CASSSRTDYEQYF
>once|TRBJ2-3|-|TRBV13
TGTGCCAGCAGCGGGGGGCCCGGCACAGATACGCAGTATTTT
CASSGGPGTDTQYF
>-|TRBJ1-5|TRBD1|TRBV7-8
TGTGCCAGCAGCCCACGGACAGGGAATAGCAATCAGCCCCAGCATTTT
CASSPRTGNSNQPQHF
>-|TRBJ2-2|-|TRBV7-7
TGTGCCAGCTCGAGAGGGCAGGGCACCGGGGAGCTGTTTTTT
CASSRGQGTGELFF
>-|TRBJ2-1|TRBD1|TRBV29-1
TGCAGCGCGGGACAGTATTTCAATGAGCAGTTCTTC
CSAGQYFNEQFF
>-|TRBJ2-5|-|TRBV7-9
TGTGCCAGCAGCTTAAATCTTGGGGGGCGTGAGACCCAGTACTTC
CASSLNLGGRETQYF
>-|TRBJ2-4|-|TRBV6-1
TGTGCCAGCAGTGGGGACGTAGCCAAAAACATTCAGTACTTC
CASSGDVAKNIQYF
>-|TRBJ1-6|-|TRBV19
TGTGCCAGTAGCAGGGGCGGTCCTAATTCACCCCTCCACTTT
CASSRGGPNSPLHF
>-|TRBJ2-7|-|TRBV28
TGTGCCAGCCTCGGACTTTCCTACGAGCAGTACTTC
CASLGLSYEQYF
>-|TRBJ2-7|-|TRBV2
TGTGCCAGCCAACCTCGGGACACCTCCTACGAGCAGTACTTC
CASQPRDTSYEQYF
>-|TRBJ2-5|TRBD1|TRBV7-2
TGTGCCAGCAGCTCGGTAGCAGGGGGCGGTCGGGAGACCCAGTACTTC
CASSSVAGGGRETQYF
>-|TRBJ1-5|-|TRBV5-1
TGCGCCAGCTCGGTCAATAGCAATCAGCCCCAGCATTTT
CASSVNSNQPQHF
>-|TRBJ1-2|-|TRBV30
TGTGCCTGCCGACAGCAAGCTAACTATGGCTACACCTTC
CACRQQANYGYTF
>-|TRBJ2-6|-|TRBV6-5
TGTGCCAGCGGCGGGGGCACTGGGGCCAACGTCCTGACTTTC
CASGGGTGANVLTF
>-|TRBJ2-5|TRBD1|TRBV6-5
TGTGCCAGCAAAAGGACAGGGGAACGGGAGACCCAGTACTTC
CASKRTGERETQYF
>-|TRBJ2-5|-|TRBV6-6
TGTGCCAGCAGTCCTGAACGGACGAAGACCCAGTACTTC
CASSPERTKTQYF
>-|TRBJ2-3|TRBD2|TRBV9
TGTGCCAGCAGCGTACTTCCCGCAGCGGGAGGCACAGATACGCAGTATTTT
CASSVLPAAGGTDTQYF
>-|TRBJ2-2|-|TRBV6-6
TGTGCCAGCAGTTACTGGACAGCCGCGAACACCGGGGAGCTGTTTTTT
CASSYWTAANTGELFF
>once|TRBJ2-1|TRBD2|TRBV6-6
TGTGCCAGCAGTAGCCCCGCGGGGGAACAGTTCTTC
CASSSPAGEQFF
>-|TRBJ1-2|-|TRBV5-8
TGTGCCAGCAGCTTGGATCTGGGCAGCGTCGTCCACCACTATGGCTACACCTTC
CASSLDLGSVVHHYGYTF
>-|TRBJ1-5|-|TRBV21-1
TGTGCCAGCAGCAAAGGTATGGATACAGGCGGGGAGTGGCCCCAGCATTTT
CASSKGMDTGGEWPQHF
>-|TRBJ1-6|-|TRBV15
TGTGCCACCAGCAGAGCCCCGGGCTCCTATAATTCACCCCTCCACTTT
CATSRAPGSYNSPLHF
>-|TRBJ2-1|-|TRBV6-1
TGTGCCAGCAGTGAATCGAAGGGAAGGGGCCACAATGAGCAGTTCTTC
CASSESKGRGHNEQFF
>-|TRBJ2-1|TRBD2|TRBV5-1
TGCGCCAGCAGCCCTTCGGGGGGAGCCCCCACAAAGGGGCAGTTCTTC
CASSPSGGAPTKGQFF
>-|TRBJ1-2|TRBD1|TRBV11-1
TGTGCCAGCAGCTTCCGGACAGGGGGTCGGGGCTACACCTTC
CASSFRTGGRGYTF
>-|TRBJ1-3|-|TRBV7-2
TGTGCCAGCAGCTTAGAGGGGTTCTCTGGAAACACCATATATTTT
CASSLEGFSGNTIYF
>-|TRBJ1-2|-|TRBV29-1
TGCAGCGCGCAGTGGGGGGACTATGGCTACACCTTC
CSAQWGDYGYTF
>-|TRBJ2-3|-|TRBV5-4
TGTGCCAGCAGCTTACAGGGCACAGATACGCAGTATTTT
CASSLQGTDTQYF
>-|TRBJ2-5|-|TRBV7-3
TGTGCCAGCAGCTTAATCGGGGGAGAGGAGACCCAGTACTTC
CASSLIGGEETQYF
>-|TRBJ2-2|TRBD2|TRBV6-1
TGTGCCAGCAGTGAAGGAGTCGGGGGGAAGAACACCGGGGAGCTGTTTTTT
CASSEGVGGKNTGELFF
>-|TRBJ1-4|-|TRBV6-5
TGTGCCAGTACACAGCCGCCGGAAAAACTGTTTTTT
CASTQPPEKLFF
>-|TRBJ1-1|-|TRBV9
TGTGCCAGCAGCCTAGGGGGGAATCGGGAAGCTTTCTTT
CASSLGGNREAFF
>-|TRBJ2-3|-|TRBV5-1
TGCGCCAGCAGCGTTCCCACAGATACGCAGTATTTT
CASSVPTDTQYF
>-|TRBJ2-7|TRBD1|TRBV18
TGTGCCAGCTCACCCACACAGGGGAAGCACGAGCAGTACTTC
CASSPTQGKHEQYF
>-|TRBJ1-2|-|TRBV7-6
TGTGCCAGCAGCGGGGGCCCGGGGGCTAACTATGGCTACACCTTC
CASSGGPGANYGYTF
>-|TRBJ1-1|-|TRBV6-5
TGTGCCACCAATTCTGGAACTGAAGCTTTCTTT
CATNSGTEAFF
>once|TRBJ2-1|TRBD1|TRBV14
TGTGCCAGCAGCCAAACAGGGGCCCCCACCAATGAGCAGTTCTTC
CASSQTGAPTNEQFF
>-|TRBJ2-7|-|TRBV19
TGTGCCAGTAGTCACAGGGCCGAGCAGTACTTC
CASSHRAEQYF
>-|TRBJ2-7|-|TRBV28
TGTGCCAGCAGTACACCGGGGAGGGGGCGAATGTACGAGCAGTACTTC
CASSTPGRGRMYEQYF
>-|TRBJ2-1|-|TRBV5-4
TGTGCCAGCAGCTCCACCTTTAGGACAGATAAGAATGAGCAGTTCTTC
CASSSTFRTDKNEQFF
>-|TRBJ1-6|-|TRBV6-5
TGTGCCAGCAGGCCCCGGGGAAACGATAATTCACCCCTCCACTTT
CASRPRGNDNSPLHF
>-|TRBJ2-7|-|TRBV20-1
TGCAGTGCTACCCCGGGAGTCGAGCAGTACTTC
CSATPGVEQYF
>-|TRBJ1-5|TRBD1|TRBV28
TGTGCCAGCAGCGGACAGGGAACGGGCAATCAGCCCCAGCATTTT
CASSGQGTGNQPQHF
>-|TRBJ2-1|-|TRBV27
TGTGCCAGCGAAGGGGGGGGCCGGCGGAATGAGCAGTTCTTC
CASEGGGRRNEQFF
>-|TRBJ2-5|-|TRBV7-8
TGTGCCAGCAGCTTGCTGGCAGGAGGCACAGAGACCCAGTACTTC
CASSLLAGGTETQYF